The 14 T cell receptor beta chains below come from one sample, sequenced in a study of blood T cells in healthy people across ages. PCR was performed a second time for roughly 6 to 12 cycles using a sample-barcoded 5' primer and a J-beta primer mix. A single record per CDR3 protein comes from TCRdb applying MiXCR to the 5' RACE reads. The sample lists under 850,000 distinct CDR3 sequences; approximately 35% were seen once. The sample taken for sequencing was blood. Receptors were obtained from a man younger than 35 in good health.

CDR3 region: CASSLLTSGSVQETQYF. CDR3 nucleotides: TGTGCCAGCAGCCTACTCACTAGCGGGAGTGTCCAAGAGACCCAGTACTTC. The J gene is TRBJ2-5, the V gene TRBV4-2, with 11 bases fitting TRBD2. Losses at the gene ends were 4 bases for V and 1 base for J; bases not matched to a gene: 8. This CDR3 has 17 residues. CDR1 LGHNA and CDR2 YNFKEQ come from the germline V gene.

The V call is TRBV6-5, the J call TRBJ1-2; no definite D call. CDR1 is MNHEY, CDR2 SVGAGI, per germline. The CDR3 consists of 12 residues. The germline V and J ends were trimmed by 7 bases and 6 bases, with 12 bases remaining between them. The CDR3 coding sequence is TGTGCCAGCACACGGGGAAGGCATGGCTACACCTTC. Translating it yields CASTRGRHGYTF.

The CDR3 loop is CASSHGTSGGIDTQYF. CDR3 DNA sequence: TGTGCCAGCAGCCACGGGACTAGCGGGGGGATCGATACGCAGTATTTT. This chain joins TRBV13 and TRBJ2-3; 15 nucleotides line up with TRBD2. J gave up 6 bases and V 5 bases, and 6 bases lay outside the gene matches. This CDR3 comprises 16 residues. Germline assignment: CDR1 PRHDT and CDR2 FYEKMQ (reference sequence). Based on the CDR3 plus reference TRBV13 and TRBJ2-3, the full variable domain is AAGVIQSPRHLIKEKRETATLKCYPIPRHDTVYWYQQGPGQDPQFLISFYEKMQSDKGSIPDRFSAQQFSDYHSELNMSSLELGDSALYFCASSHGTSGGIDTQYFGPGTRLTVL.

This clonotype came up a few times. The rearrangement links TRBV12-3 or TRBV12-4 to TRBJ2-7; D may be TRBD2 (6 bases). The CDR3 loop spans 14 amino acids. The ends were cut back, 2 bases at V and 7 bases at J, with 15 bases in the middle. CDR3 in DNA: TGTGCCAGCAGTTTAATCGGGGGTCACAATGAGCAGTACTTC. Amino acids: CASSLIGGHNEQYF.

The table lists this clonotype with a few counts. This chain uses TRBV7-2 with TRBJ2-1; TRBD1 matches at 12 bases. Trimming at V came to 8 bases and at J to 9 bases, leaving 8 bases not matched to a gene. This CDR3 is 14 amino acids long. Germline V CDR1 and CDR2: SGHTA, FQGNSA. This chain's CDR3 is CASSGQGADVEQFF. The CDR3 DNA reads TGTGCCAGCTCGGGACAGGGGGCCGACGTTGAGCAGTTCTTC.

This clonotype was recorded many times. The rearrangement links TRBV4-2 to TRBJ2-4, with 7 bases lining up with TRBD1. The trim removed 4 bases at V and 2 bases at J, leaving 11 bases unmatched. The CDR3 is made up of 17 amino acids. CDR1 and CDR2 (germline): LGHNA, YNFKEQ. CDR3 bases: TGTGCCAGCAGCCCCTCGGGACAGCCTCTAACCAAAAACATTCAGTACTTC. This translates into CASSPSGQPLTKNIQYF.

This clonotype has only a few counts. The genes are TRBV29-1 and TRBJ2-1, with 8 bases matching TRBD2. The J call may be in error: the DNA end matches TRBJ2-7 better. Germline lookup yields CDR1 SQVTM and CDR2 ANQGSEA. The CDR3 loop spans 15 amino acids. The CDR3 DNA is TGCAGCGTTACGGGGGGGCGGGGCTCCTACAATGAGCAGTACTTC. Translation gives CSVTGGRGSYNEQYF.

V and J are TRBV11-2 and TRBJ2-1; D is perhaps TRBD2 (6 bases). Trimming cost V 3 bases and J 12 bases, with 18 bases left between them. This CDR3 is built from 14 residues. Germline values: CDR1 SGHAT, CDR2 FQNNGV. This CDR3 is CASSFGDGGLGQFF. In DNA form, the CDR3 reads TGTGCCAGCAGCTTCGGCGATGGGGGACTCGGGCAGTTCTTC.

The rearrangement links TRBV4-1 to TRBJ2-7; 10 nucleotides agree with TRBD1. V lost 3 bases to trimming and J lost 3 bases; unmatched junction nucleotides: 5. Germline CDR1 is MGHRA and CDR2 is YSYEKL. CDR3 length: 15 amino acids. The CDR3 bases are TGCGCCAGCAGCCACCTGACAGGGGGCTTCTACGAGCAGTACTTC. Its translation is CASSHLTGGFYEQYF.

A few counts support this clonotype. The rearrangement joins TRBV6-2 or TRBV6-3 to TRBJ1-1; the D is unclear. V shed 6 bases and J shed 8 bases, with 22 bases lying between them. The germline gives CDR1 MNHEY, CDR2 SVGEGT. The CDR3 runs 15 residues. Here the CDR3 DNA reads TGTGCCAGCAGCAATCCCCAGGCCTTAGGTGGCGAAGCTTTCTTT. It translates to CASSNPQALGGEAFF.

Comments on this clonotype: One end of the junction does not line up with germline, which may come from a read error. The chain links TRBV12-3 or TRBV12-4 to TRBJ2-1; no definite D call. The CDR3 runs to 12 residues. CDR3 coding DNA: TGTGCCGGCAGTCCGCAAGGGCATGAGCAGTTCTTC. Amino acid sequence: CAGSPQGHEQFF.

The rearrangement uses TRBV7-6 and TRBJ2-1; weak D call: TRBD2 (6 bases). The CDR3 runs 14 residues. The V end was cut by 5 bases, the J end by 6 bases, with 14 bases between. CDR1 is SGHVS, CDR2 FNYEAQ, per germline. Here the CDR3 DNA reads TGTGCCAGCAGCGCCGGGACTTCTCTCAATGAGCAGTTCTTC. Residues: CASSAGTSLNEQFF. Variable domain in full (rest from reference TRBV7-6 and TRBJ2-1): GAGVSQSPRYKVTKRGQDVALRCDPISGHVSLYWYRQALGQGPEFLTYFNYEAQQDKSGLPNDRFSAERPEGSISTLTIQRTEQRDSAMYRCASSAGTSLNEQFFGPGTRLTVL.

A single count supports this clonotype. The V and J genes are TRBV7-2 and TRBJ2-1, with D unclear. The CDR3 has 11 amino acids. V lost 4 bases and J 8 bases, leaving 6 bases between the germline ends. The V gene's germline CDR1 is SGHTA and CDR2 FQGNSA. The CDR3 sequence is CASSWTYEQFF. CDR3 in DNA: TGTGCCAGCAGCTGGACCTATGAGCAGTTCTTC.

The gene calls are TRBV20-1 and TRBJ1-5; weak D call: TRBD1 (6 bases). Germline CDR1 and CDR2: DFQATT and SNEGSKA (reference sequence). V dropped 5 bases and J dropped 4 bases, with 15 bases sitting between them. The CDR3 consists of 14 residues. The CDR3 sequence is CSAPNRQENQPQHF. DNA for the CDR3: TGCAGTGCTCCAAATAGACAGGAAAATCAGCCCCAGCATTTT.